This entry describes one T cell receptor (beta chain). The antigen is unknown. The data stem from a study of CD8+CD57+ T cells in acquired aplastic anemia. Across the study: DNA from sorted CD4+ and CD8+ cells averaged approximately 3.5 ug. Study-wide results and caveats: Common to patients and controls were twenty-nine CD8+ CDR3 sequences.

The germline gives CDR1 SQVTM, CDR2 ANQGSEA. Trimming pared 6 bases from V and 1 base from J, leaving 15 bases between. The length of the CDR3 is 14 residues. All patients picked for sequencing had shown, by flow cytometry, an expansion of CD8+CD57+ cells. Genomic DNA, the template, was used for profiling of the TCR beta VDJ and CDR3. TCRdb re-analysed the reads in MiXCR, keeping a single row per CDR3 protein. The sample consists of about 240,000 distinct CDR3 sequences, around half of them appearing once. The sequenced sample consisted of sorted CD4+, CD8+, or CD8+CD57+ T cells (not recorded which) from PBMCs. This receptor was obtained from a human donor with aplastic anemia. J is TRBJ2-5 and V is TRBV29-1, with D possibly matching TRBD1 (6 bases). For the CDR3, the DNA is TGCAGCGTAAAAGGGGGATTATTCCAAGAGACCCAGTACTTC. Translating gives CSVKGGLFQETQYF.